This TCR beta chain came from a study of cytomegalovirus exposure and HLA in healthy donors listed by TCRdb under 2017. About the full investigation: In an earlier analysis of approximately 500 of the donors, approximately 260 Gb of sequence data and 100 million or so unique TCR beta sequences from roughly 190 million T cells were reported. An early release covering about 600 HLA-typed donors comprised about 300 gigabases of sequencing data and 85 million to 100 million unique TCR sequences. Among the roughly 430 genotyped donors, more than 70% belonged to the genetic ancestry cluster associated with self-reported Caucasian donors. The aim of the study was to test whether cataloging public T cell receptors could identify signatures of past pathogen exposure. Using immunosequencing, the study profiled T cell repertoires from some 670 subjects and related those repertoires to cytomegalovirus serostatus. Along with the roughly 610-subject first cohort, a separate validation cohort of over a hundred different subjects was used. The study combined high-throughput TCR immunosequencing, statistical association of individual TCRs with disease status, and machine learning to predict cytomegalovirus infection status. A later analysis re-examined previously published TCR beta repertoires from roughly 650 donors and added high-resolution HLA genotyping to investigate patterns of TCR occurrence. In the later analysis, no new phenotypic data were used to find candidate immune exposures; instead, reliance was placed on TCR beta sequences and their occurrence across donors. An earlier analysis of some 500 of the donors applied high-throughput TCR beta sequencing to assess whether each TCR beta V gene segment acted as functional or pseudogenic. Donor age, sex, ethnicity and CMV serostatus were compiled alongside the repertoire data. In a later genetic analysis, genome-wide SNP genotypes for about 55% of the roughly 700 donors were used, and that subset was treated as a discovery cohort. All discovery cohort repertoires had been generated on a single sequencing platform. HLA typing covered class I and class II loci at four-digit resolution. The number of typed donors differed by locus: about 629-630 for A, B, C, DRB1 and DQB1; approximately 520 for DQA1; 600 to 610 for DPA1; and approximately 450 for DPB1. Several DR-DQ haplotypes were handled as single units for association and clustering because linkage in the cohort was strong. On average, roughly 250,000 unique TCR beta nucleotide sequences were sequenced per donor among 398 genotyped donors of the cohort, with about 19% of those sequences being non-productive. On the study overall, not on this receptor specifically: Some IMGT-functional V segments, including TRBV6-2 and TRBV6-3, could not be told apart with the 87-base-pair reads, so those segments were excluded. A later analysis found that HLA-associated TCR beta chains were more clonally expanded and had lower generation probabilities than equally common non-associated chains. Across donors, most TCR sequences were observed very rarely, whereas some public TCRs were present in many individuals. Assigning TCR associations to individual alleles was difficult when HLA alleles, especially DR and DQ, strongly co-occurred. According to the authors, the approach could potentially be generalized to other disease states and immunological phenotypes. CMV serostatus was the only immune exposure information available for the cohort. A total of fewer than 200 TCR beta chains were listed by the study as associated with cytomegalovirus. Over 15 rarely observed V segments, including chromosome 9 orphons, were excluded from the earlier analysis of a few hundred of the donors because counts were too low. Presence/absence analyses assumed roughly uniform sequencing depth across donors, an assumption that may not hold. Specific HLA alleles were associated with about 17,000 TCR beta sequences at a false discovery rate of 0.05 in a later analysis. HLA typing was unavailable for some donors at each locus, so association tests used only the typed subset. In this cohort, only TCR beta chains were sequenced, and detectable features were limited by the absence of alpha or paired-chain data. According to a later analysis, TCR association rates differed among HLA loci, with DRB1 alleles showing the most associated TCRs and HLA-C alleles showing the fewest. A later genetic analysis associated a missense DCLRE1C variant with V-gene and J-gene trimming of TCR beta chains, and an independent cohort replicated the association. Several of the top co-occurrence clusters appeared to be linked to parvovirus B19, influenza, CMV and Epstein-Barr virus, according to a later analysis. A further reported finding was that TCR beta sequences accurately predicted the HLA-A and HLA-B alleles for most subjects in the first cohort. Correlated functional status among segregating V segments might reflect linkage disequilibrium, but an unknown experimental factor could not be ruled out. In a later analysis, most CMV-associated TCR beta chains were found to appear HLA-restricted, with HLA associations seemingly driven largely by CMV exposure. In both the original and validation cohorts, the classifier was reported to diagnose cytomegalovirus status with high specificity and sensitivity. In a later genetic analysis, fewer N-insertions in productive TCRs were reported among donors in an Asian-associated ancestry cluster than the roughly 700-donor mean. The sequencing pipeline was judged likely to have produced a cluster of highly shared sequence variants as a technical artifact. In an earlier analysis of around 600 of the donors, most TCR beta V segments appeared in productive rearrangements about 87% or about 30% of the time, broadly matching IMGT annotations. Three of the identified cytomegalovirus-associated TCR beta chains were confirmed in vitro to be specific for cytomegalovirus antigens.

Looking up the germline V gene (reference sequence) yields CDR1 LNHDA and CDR2 SQIVND. V drops 7 bases and J drops 8 bases, leaving 15 bases in between. From the cysteine through the phenylalanine, the CDR3 covers 14 amino acids. Only CDR3 DNA is held: 42 bases, read in frame from base 1. This clone has just a few counts. Its antigen is unknown. No much larger clonotype is one base removed from it; base qualities were not supplied. The cohort was made up of 500 to 800 healthy bone marrow donors. Cohort members were all nominally healthy when sampled, although unrecorded immune exposures were likely present. The donor was CMV seropositive and was included in the group of approximately 310 seropositive cohort members. A peripheral blood sample was collected from each donor, and TCR beta sequencing was performed on peripheral blood mononuclear cells. Genomic DNA extraction from the blood cell samples was performed with the Qiagen DNeasy Blood Extraction Kit.

Library construction relied on the immunoSEQ multiplex PCR assay. The multiplex PCR relied on a mix of 60 forward primers for TCR Vbeta segments and 13 reverse primers for TCR Jbeta segments. A multiplex PCR assay on genomic DNA amplified the CDR3 region of rearranged TCR beta genes. On the Illumina HiSeq System, the amplified TCR beta libraries were sequenced as 87-base-pair reads. The original methods were these. Across the 666 repertoires, a later analysis counted 78 million or so unique TCR beta chains, 9.5 million to 12 million of which were shared by at least two donors. Raw reads were error-corrected and collapsed into unique sequences by a nearest-neighbor algorithm in which closely related sequences were merged to remove PCR and sequencing errors. V, D and J gene segments were assigned by aligning CDR3 sequences to IMGT reference sequences. For a sequence to be retained, a match of at least six nucleotides was required to both a V gene segment and a J gene segment. Rearrangements were classified as productive when the CDR3 lacked stop codons and remained in frame with V and J, and all other rearrangements were classified as non-productive. Following IMGT convention, CDR3 was defined as the stretch from the second conserved V-encoded cysteine up to the conserved J-encoded phenylalanine. In an earlier analysis of 550 to 650 of the donors, sequences lacking an unambiguous match to a single V gene segment were excluded. In an earlier analysis of some 590 of the donors, a V segment was called functional when productive rearrangements were above 56.7%, and segregating when the standard deviation between donors exceeded 5%. A statistical classification framework was built to diagnose cytomegalovirus status from the catalog of TCR beta chain sequences. V and J gene assignment, in a later analysis, came from comparing TCR nucleotide sequences with IMGT/GENE-DB human TR gene sequences. In a later analysis, CDR3 sequences and most-parsimonious VDJ recombination scenarios were assigned using the TCRdist pipeline. In a later analysis, every TCR beta chain was defined by the combination of its CDR3 amino acid sequence and its V-gene family, and reads without a unique V-gene family were dropped. A later analysis removed nearly 600 highly shared, low-generation-probability nucleotide sequences to deal with suspected cross-contamination and a sequencing artifact. A later analysis calculated a clonal expansion index for each public chain from normalized within-repertoire ranks of inferred template counts. A later analysis computed generation probabilities with a VDJ recombination model fitted to out-of-frame rearrangements, and checked the results against IGoR. In a later analysis, hypergeometric tests were used to score TCR-TCR, TCR-HLA and TCR-CMV co-occurrence, with a repertoire-size bias correction applied to TCR pairs. In a later analysis, false discovery rates were estimated by permuting HLA or CMV assignments 20 times. In a later analysis, co-occurring TCRs were grouped with DBSCAN, and TCRdist sequence similarity was added when clustering was performed within HLA-allele-positive subsets. Co-occurrence clustering excluded repertoires with fewer than 30,000 or more than 120,000 public chains, plus five with anomalous nucleotide sharing. Drawn from immuneACCESS, this table holds only the in-frame rearrangements with V and J called that TCRdb kept. Clones are partly lost; checked studies trace under half to an unresolved V gene and leave the rest unexplained. D and trimming were read from the DNA, whereas the V and J calls and clone size are those reported in that table. Within this sample are 150,000 or so clones, with about 74% of them counted one time only. The ten biggest clones cover about 12% of the sample.

What was sequenced was PBMCs. This TCR was recovered from a man aged 35 to 55 in good health and CMV-seropositive. Here the chain combines TRBV19 and TRBJ1-6; a tentative D call is TRBD1 (6 bases match). The sequenced DNA is TGTGCCAGTACGCCCGGGACAAACTATTCACCCCTCCACTTT. Its protein product is CASTPGTNYSPLHF.